Listed below are T cell receptor beta chains from one sample, sequenced in a study of blood T cell repertoires in COVID-19. Sequencing was performed with immunoSEQ multiplex PCR; in TCRdb, only in-frame clones are kept and a portion is missing. The repertoire consists of 150,000 to 200,000 clones, with around three quarters occurring once and the leading ten covering about 18%. The sample comprised peripheral blood. These receptor sequences come from a man in his 60s with active or convalescent COVID-19. Both conserved end residues are part of each CDR3. D genes are given only for firm matches. Clone sizes are given selectively: once, few, many, or a class where the clone is expanded.

d_call,j_call,v_call,clone_size,cdr3_aa,cdr3_nt
NA,TRBJ1-2,TRBV28,NA,CASSLGQGIYGYTF,TGTGCCAGCAGTTTGGGGCAGGGGATCTATGGCTACACCTTC
NA,TRBJ2-3,TRBV12-3/TRBV12-4,NA,CASTEADTQYF,TGTGCCAGCACCGAGGCAGATACGCAGTATTTT
TRBD1,TRBJ2-1,TRBV11-3,NA,CASSLGTGSLLNEQFF,TGTGCCAGCAGCTTAGGGACAGGGAGTCTACTCAATGAGCAGTTCTTC
NA,TRBJ2-5,TRBV24-1,NA,CATSSGSETQYF,TGTGCCACCAGTTCGGGGTCCGAGACCCAGTACTTC
TRBD1,TRBJ1-3,TRBV5-4,once,CASSQREASDRGNTIYF,TGTGCCAGCAGCCAACGCGAAGCGTCGGACAGGGGAAACACCATATATTTT
NA,TRBJ2-7,TRBV28,once,CASSRYEQYF,TGTGCCTCCTCCCGCTACGAGCAGTACTTC
TRBD2,TRBJ2-3,TRBV5-5,NA,CASSRVPGGPPTDTQYF,TGTGCCAGCAGCCGTGTACCGGGAGGGCCGCCCACAGATACGCAGTATTTT
NA,TRBJ2-7,TRBV7-9,once,CASSLDSAGLEQYF,TGTGCCAGCAGCTTAGATTCAGCGGGCTTGGAGCAGTACTTC
TRBD1,TRBJ2-7,TRBV27,NA,CASSPGTGGYEQYF,TGTGCCAGCAGTCCCGGGACAGGGGGCTACGAGCAGTACTTC
NA,TRBJ1-3,TRBV5-1,few,CASSLDQGYGNTIYF,TGCGCCAGCAGCTTGGACCAGGGGTACGGAAACACCATATATTTT
TRBD1,TRBJ2-3,TRBV6-5,NA,CASLLQGSDTQYF,TGTGCCAGCTTATTACAGGGGTCAGATACGCAGTATTTT
NA,TRBJ2-2,TRBV5-1,NA,CASSSTGPNTGELFF,TGCGCCAGCAGCTCTACAGGGCCGAACACCGGGGAGCTGTTTTTT
NA,TRBJ2-3,TRBV5-6,NA,CASSFEVGTQYF,TGTGCCAGCAGCTTTGAGGTCGGAACGCAGTATTTT
NA,TRBJ1-2,TRBV7-2,few,CASSLDGYGYTF,TGTGCCAGCAGCCTCGACGGGTATGGCTACACCTTC
NA,TRBJ2-1,TRBV11-3,NA,CASSLARLASYNEQFF,TGTGCCAGCAGCTTAGCCCGCCTGGCTAGCTACAATGAGCAGTTCTTC
NA,TRBJ1-4,TRBV10-3,few,CAISDGGLANEKLFF,TGTGCCATCAGTGATGGGGGGTTGGCTAATGAAAAACTGTTTTTT
NA,TRBJ2-1,TRBV19,NA,CASSMNSPDEQFF,TGTGCCAGTAGTATGAACAGTCCGGATGAGCAGTTCTTC
TRBD1,TRBJ2-5,TRBV24-1,NA,CATSDPGQGVVETQYF,TGTGCCACCAGTGATCCGGGACAGGGGGTCGTAGAGACCCAGTACTTC